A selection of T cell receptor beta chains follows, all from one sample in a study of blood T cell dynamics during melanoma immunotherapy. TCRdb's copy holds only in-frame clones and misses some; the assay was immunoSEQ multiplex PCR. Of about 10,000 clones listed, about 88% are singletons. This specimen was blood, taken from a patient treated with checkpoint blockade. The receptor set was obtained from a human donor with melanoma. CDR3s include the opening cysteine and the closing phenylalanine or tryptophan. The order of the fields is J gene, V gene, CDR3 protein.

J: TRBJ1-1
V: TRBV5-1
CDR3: CASSQANTEAFF

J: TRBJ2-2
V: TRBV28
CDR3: CASSLVTANTGELFF

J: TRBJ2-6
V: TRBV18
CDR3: CASSPRGSGANVLTF

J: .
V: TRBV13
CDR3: CASSYYGSGTAYEQYF

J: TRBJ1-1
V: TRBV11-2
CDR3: CASSLWDSEAFF

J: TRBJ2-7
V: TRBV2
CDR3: CASRPRTSGSYEQYF

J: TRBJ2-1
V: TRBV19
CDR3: CASSPLAGGPYNEQFF

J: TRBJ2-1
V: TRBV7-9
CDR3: CASRGLARGDEQFF

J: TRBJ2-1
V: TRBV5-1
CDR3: CASSLREVLYNEQFF

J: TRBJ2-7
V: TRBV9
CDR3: CASSSNARSSYEQYF

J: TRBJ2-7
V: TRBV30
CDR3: CACSGSGYEQYF

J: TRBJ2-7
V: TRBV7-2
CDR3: CASSLSLAGGKLEQYF

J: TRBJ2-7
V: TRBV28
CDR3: CASTRLAGYEQYF

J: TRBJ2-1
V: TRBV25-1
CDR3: CASSEYGAGEFNEQFF

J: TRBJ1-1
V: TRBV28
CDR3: CASSFGGMNTEAFF

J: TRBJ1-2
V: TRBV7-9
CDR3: CASSSTTDPSAINYGYTF

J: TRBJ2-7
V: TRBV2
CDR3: CASSESLPGQGAIYEQYF

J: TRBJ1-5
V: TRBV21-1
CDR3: CASSNWSPNNQPQHF

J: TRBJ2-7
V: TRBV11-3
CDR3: CASSLTGASSYEQYF

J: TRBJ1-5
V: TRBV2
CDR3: CASSEGFGSSNQPQHF

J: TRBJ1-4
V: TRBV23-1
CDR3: CASSHRQQGNEKLFF

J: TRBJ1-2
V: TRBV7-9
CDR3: CASSRTTTESGYTF

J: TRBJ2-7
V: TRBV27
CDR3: CASRSDWTGPYEQYF

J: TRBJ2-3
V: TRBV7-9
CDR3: CASSPRQGSDTQYF

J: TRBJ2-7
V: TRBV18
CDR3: CASSGTDRPAYEQYF

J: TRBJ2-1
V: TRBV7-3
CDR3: CASSLKGYNEQFF

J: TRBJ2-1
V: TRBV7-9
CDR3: CASSLSQQGLEQFF

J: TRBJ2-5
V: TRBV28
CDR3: CASSFGTGVNEETQYF

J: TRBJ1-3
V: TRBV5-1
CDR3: CASKTSPGWGNTIYF

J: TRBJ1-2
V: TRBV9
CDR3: CASSVGAETNYGYTF

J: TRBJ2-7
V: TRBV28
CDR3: CASSLGGAGGDYEQYF

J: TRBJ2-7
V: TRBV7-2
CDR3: CASSLDSLRASSSYEQYF

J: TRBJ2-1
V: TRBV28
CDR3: CASSLSQMSSYNEQFF

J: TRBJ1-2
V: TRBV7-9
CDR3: CASSPPRFNYGYTF

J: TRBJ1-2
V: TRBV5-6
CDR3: CASSLGRPEGYTF

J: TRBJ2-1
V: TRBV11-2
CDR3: CASSLGGARVNEQFF

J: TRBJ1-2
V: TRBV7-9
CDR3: CASSLSGDSYGYTF

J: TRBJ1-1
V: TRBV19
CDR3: CASSIGIRTEAFF

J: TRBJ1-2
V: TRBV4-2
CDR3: CASSQLGSQANYGYTF

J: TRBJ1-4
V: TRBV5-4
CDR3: CASSQQGPGHGNEKLFF

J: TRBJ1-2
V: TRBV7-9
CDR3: CASSSSGGHFYGYTF

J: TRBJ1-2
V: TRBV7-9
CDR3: CASSLAGSVGYTF

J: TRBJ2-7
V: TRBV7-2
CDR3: CASSFTQALGEQYF

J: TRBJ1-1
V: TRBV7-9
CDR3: CASSQQGYTEAFF

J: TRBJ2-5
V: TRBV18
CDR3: CASSRSEEETQYF

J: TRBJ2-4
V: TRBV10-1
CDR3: CASSESGGPGGLDLAKNIQYF

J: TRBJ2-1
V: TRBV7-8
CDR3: CASSLDSRRNNEQFF

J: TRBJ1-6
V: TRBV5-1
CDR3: CASSLAGDRGDNSPLHF

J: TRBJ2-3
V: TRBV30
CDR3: CAWSEGSGRYTDTQYF

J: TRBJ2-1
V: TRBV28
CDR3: CASIAAGAYNEQFF

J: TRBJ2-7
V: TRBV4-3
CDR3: CASSQAPGQGGYEQYF

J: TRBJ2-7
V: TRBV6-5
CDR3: CASSYGLRYEQYF

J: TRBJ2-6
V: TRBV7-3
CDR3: CASGAGGSGANVLTF

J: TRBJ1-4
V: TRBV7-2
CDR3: CASSWGGLYEKLFF